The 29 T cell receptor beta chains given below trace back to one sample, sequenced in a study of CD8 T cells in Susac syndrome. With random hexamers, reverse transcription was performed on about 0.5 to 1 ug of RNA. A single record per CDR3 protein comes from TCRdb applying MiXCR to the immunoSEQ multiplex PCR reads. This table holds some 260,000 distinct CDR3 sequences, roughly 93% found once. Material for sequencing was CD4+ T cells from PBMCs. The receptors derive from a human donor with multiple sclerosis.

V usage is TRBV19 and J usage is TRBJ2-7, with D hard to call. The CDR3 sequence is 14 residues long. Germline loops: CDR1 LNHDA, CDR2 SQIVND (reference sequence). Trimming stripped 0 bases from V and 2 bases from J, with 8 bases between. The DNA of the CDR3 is TGTGCCAGTAGTATAGAGGCGCAGACCTACGAGCAGTACTTC. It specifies CASSIEAQTYEQYF.

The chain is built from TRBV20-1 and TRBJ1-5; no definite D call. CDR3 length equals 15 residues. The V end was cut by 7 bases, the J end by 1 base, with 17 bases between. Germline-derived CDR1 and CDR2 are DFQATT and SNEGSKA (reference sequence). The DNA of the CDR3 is TGCAGTGTTCCTGGAAACGGCGGGAGCAATCAGCCCCAGCATTTT. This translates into CSVPGNGGSNQPQHF.

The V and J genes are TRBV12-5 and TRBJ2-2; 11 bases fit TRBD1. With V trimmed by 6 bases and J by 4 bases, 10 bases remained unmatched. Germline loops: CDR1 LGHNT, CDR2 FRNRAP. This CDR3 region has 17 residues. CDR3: CASGRTWTGGGTGELFF. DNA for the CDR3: TGTGCTAGTGGCCGAACCTGGACAGGGGGCGGCACCGGGGAGCTGTTTTTT. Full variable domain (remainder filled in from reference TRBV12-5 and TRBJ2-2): DARVTQTPRHKVTEMGQEVTMRCQPILGHNTVFWYRQTMMQGLELLAYFRNRAPLDDSGMPKDRFSAEMPDATLATLKIQPSEPRDSAVYFCASGRTWTGGGTGELFFGEGSRLTVL.

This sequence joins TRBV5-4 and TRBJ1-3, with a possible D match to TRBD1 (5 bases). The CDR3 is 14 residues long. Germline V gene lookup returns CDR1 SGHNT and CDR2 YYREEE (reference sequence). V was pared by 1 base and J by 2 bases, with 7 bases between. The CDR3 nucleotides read TGTGCCAGCAGCTTGACAGGCCCTGGAAACACCATATATTTT. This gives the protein CASSLTGPGNTIYF.

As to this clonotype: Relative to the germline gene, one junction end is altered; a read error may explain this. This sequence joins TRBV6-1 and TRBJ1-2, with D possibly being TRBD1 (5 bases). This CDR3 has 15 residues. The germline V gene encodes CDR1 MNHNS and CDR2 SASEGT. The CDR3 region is CASSEGEYTNYGYTF. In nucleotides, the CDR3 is TGTGCCAGCAGCGAAGGGGAGTATACTAACTATGGCTACACCTTC.

CDR3 coding DNA: TGTGCCAGCAGCCCTAGCGAGTGGGGAGATACGCAGTATTTT. Encoded protein: CASSPSEWGDTQYF. The chain employs TRBV7-9 and TRBJ2-3, with D possibly TRBD2 on 6 matching bases. The CDR3 is made up of 14 amino acids. Germline V lookup: CDR1 SEHNR, CDR2 FQNEAQ (reference sequence). Trimming removed 5 bases at V and 5 bases at J, with 14 bases between.

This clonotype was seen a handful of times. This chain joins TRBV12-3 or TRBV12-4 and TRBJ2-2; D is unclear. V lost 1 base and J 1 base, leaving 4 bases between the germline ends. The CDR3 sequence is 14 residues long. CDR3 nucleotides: TGTGCCAGCAGTTTAGGGGTGAACACCGGGGAGCTGTTTTTT. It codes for CASSLGVNTGELFF.

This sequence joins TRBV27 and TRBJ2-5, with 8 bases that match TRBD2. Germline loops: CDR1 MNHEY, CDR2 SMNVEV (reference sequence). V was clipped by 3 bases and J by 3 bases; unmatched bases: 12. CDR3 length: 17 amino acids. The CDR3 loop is CASSLSGGGLGEETQYF. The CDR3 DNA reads TGTGCCAGCAGTTTGAGTGGCGGGGGGCTGGGGGAAGAGACCCAGTACTTC.

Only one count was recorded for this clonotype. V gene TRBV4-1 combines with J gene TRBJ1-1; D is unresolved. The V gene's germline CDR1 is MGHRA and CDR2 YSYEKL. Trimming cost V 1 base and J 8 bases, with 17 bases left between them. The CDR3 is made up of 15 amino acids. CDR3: CASSQGGSYLPEAFF. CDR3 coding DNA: TGCGCCAGCAGCCAAGGCGGGTCCTATCTCCCGGAAGCTTTCTTT.

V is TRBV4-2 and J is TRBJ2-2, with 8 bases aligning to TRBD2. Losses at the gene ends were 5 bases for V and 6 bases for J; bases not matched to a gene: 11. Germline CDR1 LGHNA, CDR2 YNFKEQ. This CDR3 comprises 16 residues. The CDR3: CASSSKGAGRAGELFF. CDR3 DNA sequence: TGTGCCAGCAGCTCTAAAGGGGCCGGGAGGGCCGGGGAGCTGTTTTTT.

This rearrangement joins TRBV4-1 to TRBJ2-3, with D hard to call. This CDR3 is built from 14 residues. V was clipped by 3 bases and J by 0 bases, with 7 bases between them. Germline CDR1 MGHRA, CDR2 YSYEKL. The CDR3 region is CASSQTFSTDTQYF. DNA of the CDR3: TGCGCCAGCAGCCAGACTTTTAGCACAGATACGCAGTATTTT.

In DNA, the CDR3 is TGTGCCAGCAGCTCCGGGACAGGAGCACAAGAGACCCAGTACTTC. Its translation: CASSSGTGAQETQYF. V is TRBV5-6 and J is TRBJ2-5; 8 bases map to TRBD1. V trimming: 3 bases; J trimming: 2 bases; junction bases outside the gene matches: 6. CDR1 and CDR2 from the germline V gene are SGHDT and YYEEEE. This CDR3 spans 15 amino acids. The full variable domain, in which reference TRBV5-6 and TRBJ2-5 provide the parts outside the CDR3, is DAGVTQSPTHLIKTRGQQVTLRCSPKSGHDTVSWYQQALGQGPQFIFQYYEEEERQRGNFPDRFSGHQFPNYSSELNVNALLLGDSALYLCASSSGTGAQETQYFGPGTRLLVL.

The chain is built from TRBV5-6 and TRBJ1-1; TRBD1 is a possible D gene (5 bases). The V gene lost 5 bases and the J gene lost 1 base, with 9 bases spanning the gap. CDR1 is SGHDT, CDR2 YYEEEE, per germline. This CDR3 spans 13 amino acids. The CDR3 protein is CASRGPGNTEAFF. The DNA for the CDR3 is TGTGCCAGCAGGGGACCGGGGAACACTGAAGCTTTCTTT.

The CDR3 sequence: CATSRGGTITDTQYF. DNA of the CDR3: TGCGCCACCTCCCGCGGGGGGACTATCACAGATACGCAGTATTTT. The chain combines TRBV5-1 with TRBJ2-3; the match to TRBD2 covers 8 bases. J was trimmed by 2 bases and V by 9 bases; bases with no gene match: 11. Germline V gene lookup returns CDR1 SGHRS and CDR2 YFSETQ. The CDR3 extends over 15 amino acids.

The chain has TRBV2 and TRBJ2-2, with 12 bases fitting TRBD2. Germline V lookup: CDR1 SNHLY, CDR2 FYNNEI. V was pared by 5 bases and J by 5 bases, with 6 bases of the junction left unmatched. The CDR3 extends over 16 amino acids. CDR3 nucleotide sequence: TGTGCCAGCAGTCAGACTAGCGGGAGTGGTACCGGGGAGCTGTTTTTT. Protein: CASSQTSGSGTGELFF.

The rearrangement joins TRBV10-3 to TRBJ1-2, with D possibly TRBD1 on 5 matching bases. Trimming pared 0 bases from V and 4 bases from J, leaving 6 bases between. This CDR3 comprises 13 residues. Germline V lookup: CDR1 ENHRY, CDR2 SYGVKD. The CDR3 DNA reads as TGTGCCATCAGTGAGTCCGACAGCTATGGCTACACCTTC. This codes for CAISESDSYGYTF.

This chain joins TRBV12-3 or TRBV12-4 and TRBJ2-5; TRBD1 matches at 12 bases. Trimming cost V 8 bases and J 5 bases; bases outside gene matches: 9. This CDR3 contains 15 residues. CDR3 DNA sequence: TGTGCCAGCCTACAGGGGACAGGGGGCATGGAGACCCAGTACTTC. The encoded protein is CASLQGTGGMETQYF.

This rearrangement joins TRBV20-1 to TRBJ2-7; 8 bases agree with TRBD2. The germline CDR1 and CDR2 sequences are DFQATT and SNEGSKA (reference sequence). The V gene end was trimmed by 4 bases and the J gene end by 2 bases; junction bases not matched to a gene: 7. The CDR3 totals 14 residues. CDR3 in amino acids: CSATPGGTTYEQYV. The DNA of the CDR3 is TGCAGTGCTACCCCGGGGGGGACTACCTACGAGCAGTACGTC.

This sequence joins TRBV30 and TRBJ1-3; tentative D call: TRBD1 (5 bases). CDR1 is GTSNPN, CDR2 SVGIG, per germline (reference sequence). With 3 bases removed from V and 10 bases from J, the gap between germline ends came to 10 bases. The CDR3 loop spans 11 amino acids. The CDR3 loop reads CAWSRGKTIYF. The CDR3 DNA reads TGTGCCTGGAGCCGGGGGAAGACCATATATTTT.

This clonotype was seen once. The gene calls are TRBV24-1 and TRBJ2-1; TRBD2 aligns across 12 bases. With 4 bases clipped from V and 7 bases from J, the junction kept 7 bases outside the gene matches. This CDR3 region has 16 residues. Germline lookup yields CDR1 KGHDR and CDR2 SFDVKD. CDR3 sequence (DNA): TGTGCCACCAGTGAGATGCGGCTAGCGGGAGGGAATGAGCAGTTCTTC. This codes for CATSEMRLAGGNEQFF.

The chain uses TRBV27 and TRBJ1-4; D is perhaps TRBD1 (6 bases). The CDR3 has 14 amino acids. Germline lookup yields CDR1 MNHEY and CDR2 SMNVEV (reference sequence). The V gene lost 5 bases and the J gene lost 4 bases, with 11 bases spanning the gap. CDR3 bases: TGTGCCAGCAGTAATGGGGGCTTTAATGAAAAACTGTTTTTT. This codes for CASSNGGFNEKLFF.

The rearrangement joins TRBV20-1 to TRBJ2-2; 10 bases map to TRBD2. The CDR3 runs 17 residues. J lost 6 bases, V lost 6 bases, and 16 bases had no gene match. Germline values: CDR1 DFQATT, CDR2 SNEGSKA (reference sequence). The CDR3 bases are TGCAGTGCGATCCTGGGGCTAGCGGGAGTAAGGGCCGGGGAGCTGTTTTTT. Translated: CSAILGLAGVRAGELFF.

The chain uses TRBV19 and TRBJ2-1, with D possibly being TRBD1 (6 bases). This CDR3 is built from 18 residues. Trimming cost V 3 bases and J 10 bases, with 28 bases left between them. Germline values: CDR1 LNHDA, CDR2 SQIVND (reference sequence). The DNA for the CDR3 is TGTGCCAGTAGTATGCGGCCAGGCCAAGGGGGTTCATCCGGCGAGCAGTTCTTC. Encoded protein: CASSMRPGQGGSSGEQFF.

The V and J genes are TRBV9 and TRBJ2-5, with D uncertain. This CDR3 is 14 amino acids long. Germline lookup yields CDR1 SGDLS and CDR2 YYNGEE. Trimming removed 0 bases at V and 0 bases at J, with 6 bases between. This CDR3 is CASSVAPYQETQYF. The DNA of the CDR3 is TGTGCCAGCAGCGTAGCCCCGTACCAAGAGACCCAGTACTTC. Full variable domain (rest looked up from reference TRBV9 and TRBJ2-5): DSGVTQTPKHLITATGQRVTLRCSPRSGDLSVYWYQQSLDQGLQFLIQYYNGEERAKGNILERFSAQQFPDLHSELNLSSLELGDSALYFCASSVAPYQETQYFGPGTRLLVL.

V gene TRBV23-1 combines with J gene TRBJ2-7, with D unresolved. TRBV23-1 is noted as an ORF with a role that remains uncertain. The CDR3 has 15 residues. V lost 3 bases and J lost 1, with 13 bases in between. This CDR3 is CASSHCQVFSYEQYF. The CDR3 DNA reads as TGCGCCAGCAGTCATTGTCAGGTTTTTTCCTACGAGCAGTACTTC.

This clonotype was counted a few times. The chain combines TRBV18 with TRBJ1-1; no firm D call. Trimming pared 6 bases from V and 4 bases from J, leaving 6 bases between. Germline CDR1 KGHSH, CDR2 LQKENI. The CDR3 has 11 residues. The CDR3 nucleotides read TGTGCCAGCTCTTGGGGCACTGAAGCTTTCTTT. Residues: CASSWGTEAFF.

CDR3 amino acids: CSARELAGRGEQFF. The CDR3 nucleotides are TGCAGTGCTAGGGAACTAGCGGGGAGGGGTGAGCAGTTCTTC. The chain has TRBV20-1 and TRBJ2-1; 10 nucleotides line up with TRBD2. Unmatched junction bases numbered 8, after V lost 3 bases and J lost 9 bases. The CDR3 runs 14 residues. Germline-derived CDR1 and CDR2 are DFQATT and SNEGSKA (reference sequence).

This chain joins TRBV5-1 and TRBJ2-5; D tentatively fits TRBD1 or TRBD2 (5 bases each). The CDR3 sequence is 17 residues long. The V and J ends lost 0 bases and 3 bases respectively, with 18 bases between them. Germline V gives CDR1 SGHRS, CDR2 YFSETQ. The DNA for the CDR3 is TGCGCCAGCAGCTTGGAGCCCGCGGCCGTGGGGGAAGAGACCCAGTACTTC. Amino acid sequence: CASSLEPAAVGEETQYF.

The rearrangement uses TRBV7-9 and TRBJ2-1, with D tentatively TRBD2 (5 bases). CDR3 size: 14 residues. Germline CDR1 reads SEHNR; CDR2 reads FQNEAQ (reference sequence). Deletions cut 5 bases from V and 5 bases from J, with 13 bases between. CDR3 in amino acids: CASSPPGVDNEQFF. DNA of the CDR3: TGTGCCAGCAGCCCCCCCGGGGTAGACAATGAGCAGTTCTTC.